The 26 T cell receptor beta chains listed next were all sequenced from one sample in a study of blood T cell repertoires in COVID-19. The assay was immunoSEQ multiplex PCR, and TCRdb's table has in-frame clones only and misses some. The repertoire holds approximately 100,000 clones, with 75% to 85% as singletons. Source material: peripheral blood. Receptor source: a human donor in a cohort sampled during active COVID-19.

The chain links TRBV27 to TRBJ1-2; D gene unclear. Trimming took off 6 bases at V and 4 bases at J, with 15 bases between the two ends. CDR3 length: 14 residues. Germline V gene lookup returns CDR1 MNHEY and CDR2 SMNVEV (reference sequence). The CDR3 sequence is CASSGRGALYGYTF. In DNA form, the CDR3 reads TGTGCCAGCAGCGGACGGGGAGCCCTCTATGGCTACACCTTC.

This clone occurred a few times. The chain combines TRBV27 with TRBJ2-5; the D gene is possibly TRBD1 (6 bases). The CDR3 is 16 residues long. V lost 6 bases and J lost 5, with 22 bases in between. Germline V gene sequence: CDR1 MNHEY, CDR2 SMNVEV (reference sequence). The CDR3 nucleotides are TGTGCCAGCAGCCCCGTCAGGTTGGACAGACGGGAGACCCAGTACTTC. Protein product: CASSPVRLDRRETQYF.

The V call is TRBV6-5, the J call TRBJ2-1; the D is unclear. The ends were cut back, 7 bases at V and 6 bases at J, with 10 bases in the middle. Germline V CDR1 and CDR2: MNHEY, SVGAGI. This CDR3 has 12 residues. CDR3 nucleotide sequence: TGTGCCAGCAAATCGAGCACCAATGAGCAGTTCTTC. Translating it yields CASKSSTNEQFF.

A note on this clone: One junction end does not reproduce the germline sequence, and a read error may be involved. This sample also contains other DNA sequences that code for the same CDR3. The chain recombines TRBV9 with TRBJ2-2; D is ambiguous. The CDR3 covers 12 residues. Germline lookup yields CDR1 SGDLS and CDR2 YYNGEE. CDR3 in amino acids: CASSHGTGELFF. The CDR3 coding sequence is TGTGCTAGCAGCCACGGCACCGGGGAGCTGTTTTTT.

The V call is TRBV6-6, the J call TRBJ1-6, with 10 bases aligning to TRBD1. The CDR3 sequence is 15 residues long. V trimming: 5 bases; J trimming: 8 bases; junction bases outside the gene matches: 6. The V gene's germline CDR1 is MNHNY and CDR2 SVGAGI (reference sequence). The CDR3 DNA is TGTGCCAGCAGTAAGGACAGGGGGAAAGATTCACCCCTCCACTTT. This translates into CASSKDRGKDSPLHF.

This chain links TRBV7-3 with TRBJ2-7; 9 bases line up with TRBD2. V dropped 2 bases and J dropped 3; count of bases not matched to a gene: 5. From germline, CDR1 is SGHTA and CDR2 FQGTGA. CDR3 length: 15 residues. CDR3 DNA: TGTGCCAGCAGCTTATATAGCGGGAGTAGCTACGAGCAGTACTTC. Translated, it gives CASSLYSGSSYEQYF.

In its sample, this clone was seen a few times. The chain combines TRBV6-5 with TRBJ1-6, with TRBD1 matching 7 bases. This CDR3 has 14 amino acids. The germline V gene encodes CDR1 MNHEY and CDR2 SVGAGI. Germline trimming cut 4 bases from V and 12 bases from J; bases unmatched to any gene: 9. Here the CDR3 DNA reads TGTGCCAGCAGTTTGAACCGGGACAGTTTACCCCTCCACTTT. This encodes CASSLNRDSLPLHF.

The chain has TRBV5-1 and TRBJ2-1; weak D call: TRBD1 (6 bases). This CDR3 is built from 15 residues. Per the germline V gene, CDR1 is SGHRS and CDR2 is YFSETQ. V was pared by 0 bases and J by 5 bases, with 12 bases between. CDR3 nucleotide sequence: TGCGCCAGCAGCTTGGCCGGGACATATGACAATGAGCAGTTCTTC. This sequence encodes CASSLAGTYDNEQFF.

The CDR3 loop reads CASSFRLAGKSGTGELFF. The CDR3 DNA follows: TGTGCCAGCAGTTTCAGACTAGCGGGAAAGTCGGGTACCGGGGAGCTGTTTTTT. This chain uses TRBV27 with TRBJ2-2; 11 positions agree with TRBD2. In germline, CDR1 is MNHEY, CDR2 SMNVEV (reference sequence). V shed 3 bases and J 5 bases; nucleotides not matched to a gene: 11. The CDR3 is 18 amino acids.

J is TRBJ2-2 and V is TRBV2; 9 bases match TRBD1. V lost 7 bases and J lost 4; bases outside the gene matches: 10. Germline CDR1 and CDR2: SNHLY and FYNNEI. This CDR3 has 16 amino acids. The CDR3 spells CASKVRQGESTGELFF. The CDR3, as DNA: TGTGCCAGCAAGGTTCGACAGGGGGAGAGCACCGGGGAGCTGTTTTTT.

V and J are TRBV7-9 and TRBJ2-7; the match to TRBD1 covers 7 bases. The CDR3 has 13 residues. The V gene end was trimmed by 6 bases and the J gene end by 2 bases; junction bases not matched to a gene: 4. In germline, CDR1 is SEHNR, CDR2 FQNEAQ (reference sequence). The chain's CDR3 is CASRLQGTYEQYF. CDR3 DNA: TGTGCCAGCAGGCTACAGGGGACCTACGAGCAGTACTTC.

This chain connects TRBV6-5 to TRBJ2-2; 10 nucleotides match TRBD2. The ends lost 2 bases at V and 5 bases at J; junction bases unmatched: 2. CDR1 and CDR2 (germline): MNHEY, SVGAGI. This CDR3 spans 15 amino acids. The CDR3, as DNA: TGTGCCAGCAGTTACCTAGCGGGAGTTACCGGGGAGCTGTTTTTT. Amino acids: CASSYLAGVTGELFF.

The chain joins TRBV5-4 to TRBJ2-1, with 9 bases fitting TRBD2. CDR1 and CDR2 (germline): SGHNT, YYREEE (reference sequence). This CDR3 region has 17 residues. With 0 bases clipped from V and 6 bases from J, the junction kept 10 bases outside the gene matches. CDR3 loop: CASSLEGSGRSGNEQFF. CDR3 DNA sequence: TGTGCCAGCAGCTTGGAGGGTAGCGGGAGATCGGGCAATGAGCAGTTCTTC.

The rearrangement joins TRBV19 to TRBJ1-2; D may be TRBD1 (6 bases). The ends were cut back, 2 bases at V and 2 bases at J, with 9 bases in the middle. The CDR3 loop spans 14 amino acids. CDR1 LNHDA and CDR2 SQIVND come from the germline V gene (reference sequence). The DNA of the CDR3 is TGTGCCAGTAGTATACAGGGGACGAACTATGGCTACACCTTC. Translation: CASSIQGTNYGYTF.

On this clone: Other DNA sequences of this sample code for an identical CDR3. The chain is built from TRBV18 and TRBJ2-3; D gene uncertain. The CDR3 contains 12 residues. V was pared by 3 bases and J by 4 bases, with 5 bases between. Germline CDR1 KGHSH, CDR2 LQKENI. CDR3 residues: CASSPEADTQYF. In DNA form, the CDR3 reads TGTGCCAGCTCACCTGAGGCAGATACGCAGTATTTT.

The rearrangement joins TRBV28 to TRBJ2-7; 13 bases fit TRBD2. The V gene end was trimmed by 4 bases and the J gene end by 6 bases; junction bases not matched to a gene: 9. CDR1 and CDR2 (germline): MDHEN, SYDVKM. There are 16 residues in the CDR3. The CDR3 spells CASSSGTSGNHPEQYF. The CDR3 DNA reads TGTGCCAGCAGTTCGGGGACTAGCGGGAACCATCCCGAGCAGTACTTC.

J is TRBJ1-6 and V is TRBV30, with TRBD1 as a possible D gene (6 bases). The ends were cut back, 3 bases at V and 7 bases at J, with 13 bases in the middle. The CDR3 is made up of 14 amino acids. CDR1 and CDR2 from the germline V gene are GTSNPN and SVGIG (reference sequence). Here the CDR3 DNA reads TGTGCCTGGAGAACCGGGACACCGAATTCACCCCTCCACTTT. Amino acid sequence: CAWRTGTPNSPLHF.

V is TRBV6-5 and J is TRBJ2-7; TRBD2 might be the D (5 bases). With 6 bases removed from V and 4 bases from J, the gap between germline ends came to 7 bases. CDR3 length: 11 residues. Germline CDR1 reads MNHEY; CDR2 reads SVGAGI. The CDR3 nucleotides are TGTGCCAGCAGAGGAGGTTACGAGCAGTACTTC. This encodes CASRGGYEQYF.

V and J are TRBV28 and TRBJ1-2; TRBD1 aligns across 7 bases. Losses at the gene ends were 2 bases for V and 5 bases for J; bases not matched to a gene: 2. In germline, CDR1 is MDHEN, CDR2 SYDVKM. CDR3 length: 13 amino acids. CDR3 sequence (DNA): TGTGCCAGCAGTTTAGCAGGGGGTTATGGCTACACCTTC. Its translation is CASSLAGGYGYTF.

The chain has TRBV7-8 and TRBJ1-1; D might be TRBD1 (5 bases). The CDR3 is 14 amino acids. Germline V gives CDR1 SGHVS, CDR2 FQNEAQ. Trimming pared 5 bases from V and 6 bases from J, leaving 16 bases between. CDR3 region: CASSRSPAGPEAFF. Here the CDR3 DNA reads TGTGCCAGCAGCCGCTCCCCAGCGGGGCCTGAAGCTTTCTTT.

This chain links TRBV6-4 with TRBJ1-5, with D hard to call. V lost 6 bases, J lost 7 bases, and 13 bases lay in between. Germline CDR1 is MRHNA and CDR2 is SNTAGT. The CDR3 has 13 amino acids. This CDR3 reads CASSPDRSQPQHF. CDR3 coding DNA: TGTGCCAGCAGCCCCGACCGGAGCCAGCCCCAGCATTTT.

The V call is TRBV30, the J call TRBJ1-1; D is perhaps TRBD1 (6 bases). Germline-derived CDR1 and CDR2 are GTSNPN and SVGIG (reference sequence). Trimming pared 0 bases from V and 8 bases from J, leaving 13 bases between. The CDR3 runs 13 residues. CDR3 in amino acids: CAWSVWGQREAFF. In DNA, the CDR3 is TGTGCCTGGAGTGTTTGGGGGCAGCGCGAAGCTTTCTTT.

The chain combines TRBV3-1 (or the pseudogene TRBV3-2) with TRBJ2-7, with TRBD2 identical over 13 bases. The CDR3 runs 17 residues. CDR1 is LGHDT, CDR2 YNNKEL, per germline (reference sequence). V was clipped by 4 bases and J by 0 bases; unmatched bases: 6. Written as DNA, the CDR3 is TGTGCCAGCAGCCCGGGACTAGCGGGGAGCAACTCCTACGAGCAGTACTTC. It codes for CASSPGLAGSNSYEQYF.

This chain uses TRBV10-2 with TRBJ2-7, with 14 bases fitting TRBD2. The CDR3 totals 20 residues. After removal of 0 bases from V and 6 bases from J, the junction contained 16 bases not matched to a gene. CDR1 is WSHSY, CDR2 SAAADI, per germline. The CDR3 region is CASSESGTSGSLAGGREQYF. The CDR3 nucleotides read TGCGCCAGCAGTGAGTCCGGGACTAGCGGGAGCCTTGCTGGGGGTCGCGAGCAGTACTTC.

V usage is TRBV27 and J usage is TRBJ1-2; TRBD1 aligns across 8 bases. Trimming at V came to 6 bases and at J to 2 bases, leaving 2 bases not matched to a gene. The CDR3 spans 13 residues. CDR1 is MNHEY, CDR2 SMNVEV, per germline (reference sequence). CDR3 protein: CASRRQGNYGYTF. The DNA of the CDR3 is TGTGCCAGCAGAAGACAGGGGAACTATGGCTACACCTTC.

The chain joins TRBV5-1 to TRBJ1-4; no firm D call. Trimming took 8 bases from V and 6 from J, leaving 8 bases between them. The germline V gene has CDR1 SGHRS and CDR2 YFSETQ. CDR3 length: 11 residues. The CDR3 DNA reads TGCGCCAGAGACAAAGATGAAAAACTGTTTTTT. Amino acid sequence: CARDKDEKLFF.